This passage covers 8 T cell receptor beta chains from one sample sequenced in a study of T cells in localized non-small cell lung cancer (dated by TCRdb to 2018 to 2020). Libraries were made using the immunoSEQ multiplex PCR assay. TCRdb took over this immuneACCESS table, retaining in-frame rearrangements with V and J assigned. Such tables are incomplete; in checked studies, under half of the missing clones stem from an unresolved V gene, and the remainder is unexplained. In all, the sample holds approximately 30,000 clones, and about 85% of those were seen once. The ten top clones hold under 20% of the sample. The material was peripheral blood mononuclear cells, obtained before any cancer treatment. Receptors were obtained from a man between 40 and 70 years old with stage III lung adenocarcinoma.

The rearrangement joins TRBV5-1 to TRBJ2-3; D is possibly TRBD1 (6 bases). Germline CDR1 reads SGHRS; CDR2 reads YFSETQ. V was shortened by 4 bases and J by 2 bases, with 11 bases between the two germline ends. The CDR3 runs to 14 residues. The CDR3 protein is CASSGGWATDTQYF. The CDR3 DNA follows: TGCGCCAGCAGCGGGGGCTGGGCCACAGATACGCAGTATTTT.

The chain carries TRBV11-2 and TRBJ2-7, with a possible D match to TRBD1 (5 bases). V was trimmed by 2 bases and J by 7 bases, leaving 12 bases between them. The germline gives CDR1 SGHAT, CDR2 FQNNGV. The CDR3 runs 13 residues. DNA of the CDR3: TGTGCCAGCAGCTTACAGGGTTTGGTGGAGCAGTACTTC. Encoded protein: CASSLQGLVEQYF.

In DNA form, the CDR3 reads TGTGCCAGTAGTATTAAGGGGAGCTCTGGGGCCAACGTCCTGACTTTC. It yields the protein CASSIKGSSGANVLTF. The rearrangement links TRBV19 to TRBJ2-6, with D perhaps given as TRBD1 or TRBD2 (5 bases each). Deletions cut 3 bases from V and 0 bases from J, with 9 bases between. CDR1 and CDR2 (germline): LNHDA, SQIVND (reference sequence). This CDR3 contains 16 residues.

The chain uses TRBV11-3 and TRBJ1-1, with 10 bases lining up with TRBD1. This CDR3 has 13 amino acids. Trimming at V came to 11 bases and at J to 5 bases, leaving 8 bases not matched to a gene. Germline lookup yields CDR1 SGHNT and CDR2 YENEEA. The CDR3 is CAGGTGAGTEAFF. DNA of the CDR3: TGTGCCGGAGGGACAGGGGCAGGAACTGAAGCTTTCTTT.

The J gene is TRBJ2-3, the V gene TRBV5-5; D unclear. Germline CDR1 SGHKS, CDR2 YYEKEE (reference sequence). V shed 2 bases and J shed 1 base, with 11 bases lying between them. CDR3 length: 15 residues. The CDR3, as DNA: TGTGCCAGCAGCTTAGGGCTGATTGGCACAGATACGCAGTATTTT. Translation gives CASSLGLIGTDTQYF.

The rearrangement uses TRBV18 and TRBJ2-1; no firm D call. V lost 1 base, J lost 6 bases, and 4 bases lay in between. The germline V gene encodes CDR1 KGHSH and CDR2 LQKENI. The CDR3 totals 12 residues. CDR3 residues: CASSPQGNEQFF. The CDR3 DNA reads TGTGCCAGCTCACCACAAGGCAATGAGCAGTTCTTC.

This rearrangement joins TRBV15 to TRBJ1-2, with TRBD1 as a possible D gene (5 bases). The CDR3 is 14 residues long. Trimming removed 5 bases at V and 2 bases at J, with 12 bases between. Germline V gives CDR1 LNHNV, CDR2 YYDKDF (reference sequence). The CDR3 protein is CATSSGSRNYGYTF. The DNA for the CDR3 is TGTGCCACCAGCTCAGGGAGTCGGAACTATGGCTACACCTTC.

This chain connects TRBV6-5 to TRBJ1-6, with 8 bases that match TRBD1. The CDR3 is 15 amino acids. Trimming at V came to 4 bases and at J to 8 bases, leaving 7 bases not matched to a gene. Germline CDR1 and CDR2: MNHEY and SVGAGI. The CDR3 sequence is CASSSTGGLDSPLHF. The CDR3, as DNA: TGTGCCAGCAGTTCAACAGGGGGTTTAGATTCACCCCTCCACTTT.